The next 10 T cell receptor beta chains were all read from a single sample in a study of blood T cells in healthy people across ages. A sample-barcoded 5' primer and a J-beta primer mix were used in a second PCR of roughly 7 to 12 cycles. Using its own MiXCR run on the 5' RACE reads, TCRdb lists one record per CDR3 protein. The sample holds 780,000 or so distinct CDR3 sequences, about 61% seen once. The sequencing sample was made of blood. The receptors shown here come from a man in his forties or fifties in good health.

This sequence joins TRBV6-5 and TRBJ2-5; TRBD2 matches 13 bases. The CDR3 totals 17 residues. Trimming cost V 4 bases and J 5 bases; bases outside gene matches: 10. From germline, CDR1 is MNHEY and CDR2 SVGAGI. CDR3 sequence (DNA): TGTGCCAGCAGTTCCCTAGTACTAGCGGGAGGGTTGGAGACCCAGTACTTC. Protein: CASSSLVLAGGLETQYF.

The rearrangement uses TRBV7-3 and TRBJ2-6; possibly TRBD2 for D (6 bases). Germline CDR1 reads SGHTA; CDR2 reads FQGTGA. Trimming left V 4 bases short and J 0 bases short, with 7 bases between. CDR3 length: 15 residues. The CDR3 reads CASSSGSSGANVLTF. The CDR3 DNA sequence: TGTGCCAGCAGCTCCGGGAGCTCTGGGGCCAACGTCCTGACTTTC.

V gene TRBV28 combines with J gene TRBJ2-3; unclear D gene. Germline V CDR1 and CDR2: MDHEN, SYDVKM. CDR3 length: 12 amino acids. Trimming left V 8 bases short and J 4 bases short, with 10 bases between. The CDR3 region is CASPPRADTQYF. Written as DNA, the CDR3 is TGTGCCAGCCCGCCTCGGGCAGATACGCAGTATTTT.

The rearrangement uses TRBV28 and TRBJ2-7, with TRBD1 as a possible D gene (5 bases). V gave up 1 base and J gave up 4 bases, with 11 bases separating them. CDR3 length equals 14 residues. Germline CDR1 is MDHEN and CDR2 is SYDVKM. The DNA of the CDR3 is TGTGCCAGCAGTTTATCCTGGCAGGGTTACGAGCAGTACTTC. This sequence encodes CASSLSWQGYEQYF.

This clonotype was counted between two and nine times. V and J are TRBV18 and TRBJ2-5; 8 bases are shared with TRBD2. With V trimmed by 3 bases and J by 4 bases, 4 bases remained unmatched. The CDR3 contains 14 residues. Germline V gene lookup returns CDR1 KGHSH and CDR2 LQKENI. CDR3 sequence reads: CASSPTSAIETQYF. The CDR3 nucleotides are TGTGCCAGCTCACCGACTAGCGCGATAGAGACCCAGTACTTC.

The V gene is TRBV20-1, the J gene TRBJ2-7; possibly TRBD1 for D (6 bases). The CDR3 contains 14 residues. Per germline, CDR1 DFQATT and CDR2 SNEGSKA (reference sequence). V was pared by 0 bases and J by 3 bases, with 12 bases between. This CDR3 is CSARDPSRGYEQYF. The CDR3 DNA follows: TGCAGTGCTAGAGATCCCTCCAGGGGCTACGAGCAGTACTTC.

The V call is TRBV25-1, the J call TRBJ1-4; a possible D gene is TRBD1 (6 bases). V gave up 8 bases and J gave up 7 bases, with 17 bases separating them. CDR3 length: 14 residues. Germline V CDR1 and CDR2: MGHDK, SYGVNS. CDR3 sequence: CASQLMGGSEKLFF. The CDR3 coding sequence is TGTGCCAGCCAGTTAATGGGGGGCTCTGAAAAACTGTTTTTT.

This chain connects TRBV2 to TRBJ2-7; 9 bases match TRBD2. This CDR3 contains 14 residues. Germline CDR1 SNHLY, CDR2 FYNNEI. J gave up 3 bases and V 5 bases, and 5 bases lay outside the gene matches. CDR3 sequence reads: CASSPAGGFYEQYF. As DNA, the CDR3 is TGTGCCAGCAGTCCCGCGGGAGGGTTCTACGAGCAGTACTTC.

In this sample, this clonotype turned up once. The chain employs TRBV7-3 and TRBJ2-1; possibly TRBD2 for D (6 bases). The CDR3 is 14 amino acids. The V and J ends lost 10 bases and 0 bases respectively, with 13 bases between them. Germline V gene sequence: CDR1 SGHTA, CDR2 FQGTGA. The CDR3 sequence: CATSLGGSYNEQFF. The CDR3 DNA is TGTGCCACCTCCCTGGGAGGCTCCTACAATGAGCAGTTCTTC.

Here the CDR3 DNA reads TGCAGCGTTGGGAGTGCAGGTGATTCACCCCTCCACTTT. Translated: CSVGSAGDSPLHF. The J gene is TRBJ1-6, the V gene TRBV29-1; D remains ambiguous. V lost 4 bases, J lost 8 bases, and 12 bases lay in between. The CDR3 contains 13 residues. Per germline, CDR1 SQVTM and CDR2 ANQGSEA. Combining the CDR3 with reference TRBV29-1 and TRBJ1-6 gives the whole variable domain SAVISQKPSRDICQRGTSLTIQCQVDSQVTMMFWYRQQPGQSLTLIATANQGSEATYESGFVIDKFPISRPNLTFSTLTVSNMSPEDSSIYLCSVGSAGDSPLHFGNGTRLTVT.